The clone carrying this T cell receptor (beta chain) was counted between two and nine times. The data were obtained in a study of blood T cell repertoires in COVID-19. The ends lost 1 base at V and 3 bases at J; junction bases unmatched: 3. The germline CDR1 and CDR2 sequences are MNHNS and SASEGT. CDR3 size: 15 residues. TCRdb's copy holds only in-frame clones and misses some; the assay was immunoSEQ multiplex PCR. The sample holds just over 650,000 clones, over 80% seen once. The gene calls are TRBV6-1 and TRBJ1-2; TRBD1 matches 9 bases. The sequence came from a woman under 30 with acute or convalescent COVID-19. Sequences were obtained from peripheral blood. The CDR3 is CASSEGQGEYYGYTF. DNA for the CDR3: TGTGCCAGCAGTGAAGGACAGGGGGAATACTATGGCTACACCTTC.